Below are 7 T cell receptor beta chains sequenced from a single sample in a study of shared clonotypes between healthy human individuals. Method: immunoSEQ multiplex PCR; TCRdb's copy keeps in-frame clones and lacks some. This sample carries around 510,000 clones, 95% to 97% of them seen once, and the ten largest clones take about 0.068%. Source material: naive CD4+ T cells sorted from blood. Subset indicated: CD45RA+ positively selected. The receptors were sampled from a woman in her twenties or thirties in good health.

The chain links TRBV4-1 to TRBJ2-7; D is undetermined. Germline V lookup: CDR1 MGHRA, CDR2 YSYEKL. Trimming took 2 bases from V and 3 from J, leaving 14 bases between them. This CDR3 region has 15 residues. For the CDR3, the DNA is TGCGCCAGCAGCCAACAATTGCATCACGGCTACGAGCAGTACTTC. Translation gives CASSQQLHHGYEQYF.

This chain joins TRBV6-1 and TRBJ1-2, with D maybe TRBD1 (5 bases). CDR3 length: 15 amino acids. Germline loops: CDR1 MNHNS, CDR2 SASEGT. Trimming cost V 7 bases and J 5 bases, with 20 bases left between them. This CDR3 reads CASTLGHIQQYGYTF. The CDR3 DNA reads as TGTGCCAGCACGTTAGGACACATCCAACAGTATGGCTACACCTTC.

The chain carries TRBV6-1 and TRBJ1-1; no clear D gene. V gave up 7 bases and J gave up 5 bases, with 14 bases separating them. CDR1 and CDR2 (germline): MNHNS, SASEGT. The CDR3 contains 13 residues. The DNA of the CDR3 is TGTGCCAGCATTCTGACCGGAAGAACTGAAGCTTTCTTT. The encoded protein is CASILTGRTEAFF.

The chain joins TRBV9 to TRBJ2-6; D uncertain. The CDR3 has 15 amino acids. With 0 bases removed from V and 2 bases from J, the gap between germline ends came to 6 bases. Germline-derived CDR1 and CDR2 are SGDLS and YYNGEE. CDR3 in amino acids: CASSVETAGANVLTF. The CDR3 nucleotides read TGTGCCAGCAGCGTAGAAACAGCTGGGGCCAACGTCCTGACTTTC.

This chain links TRBV30 with TRBJ1-5; weak D call: TRBD1 (5 bases). Per germline, CDR1 GTSNPN and CDR2 SVGIG (reference sequence). The CDR3 is made up of 15 amino acids. V was trimmed by 2 bases and J by 1 base, leaving 12 bases between them. The CDR3 DNA reads TGTGCCTGGAGTTCCATGGGGCTAAGCAATCAGCCCCAGCATTTT. Translated: CAWSSMGLSNQPQHF. The variable domain in full, completed from reference TRBV30 and TRBJ1-5, reads SQTIHQWPATLVQPVGSPLSLECTVEGTSNPNLYWYRQAAGRGLQLLFYSVGIGQISSEVPQNLSASRPQDRQFILSSKKLLLSDSGFYLCAWSSMGLSNQPQHFGDGTRLSIL.

The V call is TRBV6-5, the J call TRBJ1-1; TRBD1 matches at 9 bases. The V and J ends lost 4 bases and 1 base, in that order; junction bases with no gene match: 4. CDR1 MNHEY and CDR2 SVGAGI come from the germline V gene. The CDR3 loop spans 15 amino acids. The CDR3 loop is CASSFDRGANTEAFF. DNA for the CDR3: TGTGCCAGCAGTTTCGACAGGGGGGCGAACACTGAAGCTTTCTTT.

V gene TRBV27 combines with J gene TRBJ2-3, with D maybe TRBD1 (6 bases). Germline V gene sequence: CDR1 MNHEY, CDR2 SMNVEV (reference sequence). V was cut by 3 bases and J by 2 bases, with 15 bases left in between. This CDR3 is built from 16 residues. The CDR3 sequence is CASSFGTSEVTDTQYF. The CDR3 region has the DNA TGTGCCAGCAGTTTCGGGACAAGCGAAGTCACAGATACGCAGTATTTT.